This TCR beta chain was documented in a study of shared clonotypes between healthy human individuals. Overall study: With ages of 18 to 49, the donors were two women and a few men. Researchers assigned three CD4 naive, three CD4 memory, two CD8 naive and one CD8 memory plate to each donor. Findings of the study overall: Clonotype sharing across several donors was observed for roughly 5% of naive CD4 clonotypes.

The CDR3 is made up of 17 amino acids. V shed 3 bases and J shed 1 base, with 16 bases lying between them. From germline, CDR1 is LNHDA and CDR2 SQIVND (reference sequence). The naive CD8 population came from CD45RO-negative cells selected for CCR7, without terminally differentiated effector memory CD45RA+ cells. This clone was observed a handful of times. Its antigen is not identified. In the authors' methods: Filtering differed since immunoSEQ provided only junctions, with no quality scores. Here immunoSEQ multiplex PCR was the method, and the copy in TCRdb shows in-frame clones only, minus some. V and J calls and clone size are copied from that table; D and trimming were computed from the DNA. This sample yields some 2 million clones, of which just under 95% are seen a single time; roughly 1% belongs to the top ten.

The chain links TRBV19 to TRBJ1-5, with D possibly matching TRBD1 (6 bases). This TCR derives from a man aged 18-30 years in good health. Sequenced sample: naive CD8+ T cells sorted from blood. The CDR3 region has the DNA TGTGCCAGTAGTATTCAACCACAGGGCCCGAGCAATCAGCCCCAGCATTTT. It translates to CASSIQPQGPSNQPQHF.